A selection of T cell receptor beta chains follows, all from one sample in a study of blood T cell repertoires in COVID-19. Only in-frame clones appear in the TCRdb table, and some are missing; sequencing was by immunoSEQ multiplex PCR. The profile shows around 75,000 clones, almost 90% of them singletons. The specimen sequenced was peripheral blood. These receptors all come from a man between 50 and 59 years old with acute or convalescent COVID-19. Both conserved end residues are part of each CDR3. The order of the fields is V gene, clone size, J gene, CDR3 protein. Not every row has a clone size; where given, it reads once, few, many or a size class.

v_call: TRBV11-3
clone_size: few
j_call: TRBJ2-7
cdr3_aa: CASSLGRTGEGAPDEQYF

v_call: TRBV5-8
clone_size: .
j_call: TRBJ2-1
cdr3_aa: CASSYSGISYNEQFF

v_call: TRBV24-1
clone_size: few
j_call: TRBJ2-2
cdr3_aa: CATSDAGQGYGELFF

v_call: TRBV11-3
clone_size: .
j_call: TRBJ2-1
cdr3_aa: CASSLVRSRDSYNEQFF

v_call: TRBV6-2/TRBV6-3
clone_size: once
j_call: TRBJ1-2
cdr3_aa: CASSYAGTGDRNYGYTF

v_call: TRBV7-8
clone_size: .
j_call: TRBJ1-1
cdr3_aa: CASSKSGREDTEAFF

v_call: TRBV10-1
clone_size: .
j_call: TRBJ2-1
cdr3_aa: CASRGTSGSSGNEQFF

v_call: TRBV7-2
clone_size: .
j_call: TRBJ1-3
cdr3_aa: CASATGFSGNTIYF

v_call: TRBV11-2
clone_size: .
j_call: TRBJ1-2
cdr3_aa: CASSLERVPNYGYTF

v_call: TRBV19
clone_size: .
j_call: TRBJ1-5
cdr3_aa: CASSLQGGQPQHF

v_call: TRBV7-9
clone_size: .
j_call: TRBJ2-5
cdr3_aa: CASSKGAGGDETQYF

v_call: TRBV24-1
clone_size: .
j_call: TRBJ1-1
cdr3_aa: CATSDSDREAFF

v_call: TRBV6-5
clone_size: .
j_call: TRBJ2-7
cdr3_aa: CASRATGTSYEQYF

v_call: TRBV5-1
clone_size: .
j_call: TRBJ2-7
cdr3_aa: CASRLGTGGERGEQYF

v_call: TRBV19
clone_size: .
j_call: TRBJ1-4
cdr3_aa: CASSLGASNEKLFF

v_call: TRBV27
clone_size: .
j_call: TRBJ2-3
cdr3_aa: CASMLLSRGASTDTQYF

v_call: TRBV19
clone_size: .
j_call: TRBJ2-5
cdr3_aa: CASSLPSGSVETQYF

v_call: TRBV19
clone_size: .
j_call: TRBJ2-1
cdr3_aa: CASSIGGGAEQFF

v_call: TRBV4-1
clone_size: few
j_call: TRBJ2-3
cdr3_aa: CASSLSGQGTDTQYF

v_call: TRBV19
clone_size: .
j_call: TRBJ1-1
cdr3_aa: CASRPQGFGEAFF

v_call: TRBV10-1
clone_size: .
j_call: TRBJ2-7
cdr3_aa: CASSTGTTPYEQYF

v_call: TRBV6-6
clone_size: .
j_call: TRBJ1-2
cdr3_aa: CASSKGQGVFYGYTF

v_call: TRBV6-2/TRBV6-3
clone_size: .
j_call: TRBJ1-5
cdr3_aa: CASSRDRANLYSNQPQHF

v_call: TRBV5-1
clone_size: .
j_call: TRBJ2-3
cdr3_aa: CASSPTHGSGYTQYF

v_call: TRBV30
clone_size: .
j_call: TRBJ2-2
cdr3_aa: CAWIGGSGELFF

v_call: TRBV19
clone_size: .
j_call: TRBJ1-3
cdr3_aa: CASSTDVTGAENTIYF

v_call: TRBV12-5
clone_size: once
j_call: TRBJ2-3
cdr3_aa: CASGYPRLAGGVADTQYF

v_call: TRBV6-5
clone_size: once
j_call: TRBJ2-7
cdr3_aa: CASTPAGGAYEQYF

v_call: TRBV5-8
clone_size: .
j_call: TRBJ1-1
cdr3_aa: CASSLGGANTEAFF

v_call: TRBV7-6
clone_size: .
j_call: TRBJ1-4
cdr3_aa: CASSLVGGWEKLFF

v_call: TRBV5-4
clone_size: .
j_call: TRBJ1-4
cdr3_aa: CASSQTGGAYEKLFF

v_call: TRBV19
clone_size: .
j_call: TRBJ1-1
cdr3_aa: CASSIDLNLRGAEAFF

v_call: TRBV5-1
clone_size: .
j_call: TRBJ1-3
cdr3_aa: CASSLFPGGDLSGNTIYF

v_call: TRBV5-1
clone_size: .
j_call: TRBJ2-5
cdr3_aa: CASSLGTSGGPQETQYF

v_call: TRBV24-1
clone_size: .
j_call: TRBJ2-3
cdr3_aa: CATSDYGGTQYF

v_call: TRBV4-1
clone_size: .
j_call: TRBJ1-4
cdr3_aa: CASSKGQGSTNEKLFF

v_call: TRBV5-1
clone_size: .
j_call: TRBJ1-2
cdr3_aa: CASSLGPGTEPNYGYTF

v_call: TRBV30
clone_size: .
j_call: TRBJ1-1
cdr3_aa: CAWVPGTGFMNTEAFF

v_call: TRBV12-5
clone_size: .
j_call: TRBJ2-2
cdr3_aa: CASGNQPPGDTGELFF

v_call: TRBV6-6
clone_size: once
j_call: TRBJ1-1
cdr3_aa: CATGTGSMNTEAFF

v_call: TRBV30
clone_size: few
j_call: TRBJ2-3
cdr3_aa: CAWSVTRTQYF

v_call: TRBV5-6
clone_size: .
j_call: TRBJ1-1
cdr3_aa: CASSFTYKNTEAFF

v_call: TRBV6-5
clone_size: once
j_call: TRBJ1-4
cdr3_aa: CASSYGGARQDEKLFF

v_call: TRBV19
clone_size: .
j_call: TRBJ2-1
cdr3_aa: CASSTSLAGVSYNEQFF